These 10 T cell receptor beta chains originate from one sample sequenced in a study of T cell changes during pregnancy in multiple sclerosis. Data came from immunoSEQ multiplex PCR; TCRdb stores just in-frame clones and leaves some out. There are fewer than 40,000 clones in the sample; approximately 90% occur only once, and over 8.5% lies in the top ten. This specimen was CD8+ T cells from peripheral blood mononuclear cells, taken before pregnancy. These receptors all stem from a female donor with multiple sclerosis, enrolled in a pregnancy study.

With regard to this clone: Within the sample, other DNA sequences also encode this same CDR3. CDR3 in amino acids: CASSISGNTEAFF. Here the CDR3 DNA reads TGTGCCAGTAGTATCTCAGGGAACACTGAAGCTTTCTTT. The chain employs TRBV19 and TRBJ1-1, with D uncertain. The CDR3 contains 13 residues. Germline V lookup: CDR1 LNHDA, CDR2 SQIVND (reference sequence). The V end lost 3 bases, the J end lost 1 base, and 6 bases lay between the germline ends.

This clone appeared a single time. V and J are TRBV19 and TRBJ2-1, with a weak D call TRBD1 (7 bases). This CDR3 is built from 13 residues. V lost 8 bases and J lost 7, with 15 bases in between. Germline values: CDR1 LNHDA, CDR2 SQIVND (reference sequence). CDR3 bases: TGTGCCAGTCGGAGGGGGCTAGTAAATGAGCAGTTCTTC. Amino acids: CASRRGLVNEQFF.

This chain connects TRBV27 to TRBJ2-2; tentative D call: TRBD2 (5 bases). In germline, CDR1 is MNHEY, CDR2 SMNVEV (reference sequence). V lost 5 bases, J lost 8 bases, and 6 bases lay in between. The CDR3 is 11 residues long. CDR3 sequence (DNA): TGTGCCAGCAGTCCGGGGGGGGAGCTGTTTTTT. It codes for CASSPGGELFF.

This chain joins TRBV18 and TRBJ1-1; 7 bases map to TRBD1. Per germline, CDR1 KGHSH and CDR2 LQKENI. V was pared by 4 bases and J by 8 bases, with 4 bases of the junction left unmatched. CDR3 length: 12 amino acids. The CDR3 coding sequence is TGTGCCAGCTCACGGGACAGTCGGGAAGCTTTCTTT. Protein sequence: CASSRDSREAFF.

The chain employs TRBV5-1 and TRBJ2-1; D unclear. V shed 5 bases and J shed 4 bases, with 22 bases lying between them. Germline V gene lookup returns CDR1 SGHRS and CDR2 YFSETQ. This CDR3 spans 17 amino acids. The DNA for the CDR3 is TGCGCCAGCAGTTTTTTAAACCCCCGAAACACGTACAATGAGCAGTTCTTC. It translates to CASSFLNPRNTYNEQFF.

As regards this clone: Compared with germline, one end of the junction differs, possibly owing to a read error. The CDR3 DNA sequence: TGTGCCAGCAGCCTCCAGGCAGAAGGTAATGGCTATACCTTC. This encodes CASSLQAEGNGYTF. The rearrangement joins TRBV7-9 to TRBJ1-2; no reliable D call. The germline CDR1 and CDR2 sequences are SEHNR and FQNEAQ (reference sequence). This CDR3 has 14 amino acids.

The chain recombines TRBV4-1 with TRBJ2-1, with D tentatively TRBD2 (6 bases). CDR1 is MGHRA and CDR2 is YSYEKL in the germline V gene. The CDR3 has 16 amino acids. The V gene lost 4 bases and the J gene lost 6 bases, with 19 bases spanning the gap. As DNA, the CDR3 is TGCGCCAGCAGCCCCCCTTTCGCGGAGGGACGCAATGAGCAGTTCTTC. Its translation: CASSPPFAEGRNEQFF.

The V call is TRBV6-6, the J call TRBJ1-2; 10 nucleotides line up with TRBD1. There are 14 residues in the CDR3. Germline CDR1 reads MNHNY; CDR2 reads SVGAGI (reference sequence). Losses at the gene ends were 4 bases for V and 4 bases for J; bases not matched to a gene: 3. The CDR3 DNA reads TGTGCCAGCAGTTGGGACAGGGGTGGCTATGGCTACACCTTC. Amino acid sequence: CASSWDRGGYGYTF.

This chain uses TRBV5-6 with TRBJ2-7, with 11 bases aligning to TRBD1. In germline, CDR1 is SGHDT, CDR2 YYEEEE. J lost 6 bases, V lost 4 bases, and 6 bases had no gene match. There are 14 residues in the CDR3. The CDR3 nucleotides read TGTGCCAGCAGCAACCCGGGACAGGGGGTCGAGCAGTACTTC. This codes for CASSNPGQGVEQYF.

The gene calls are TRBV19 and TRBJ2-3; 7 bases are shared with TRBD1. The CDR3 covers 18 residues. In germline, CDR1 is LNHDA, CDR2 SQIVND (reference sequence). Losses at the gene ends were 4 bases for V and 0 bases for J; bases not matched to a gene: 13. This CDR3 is CASSSRDRALSSTDTQYF. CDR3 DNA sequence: TGTGCCAGTAGTAGTCGAGACAGGGCGCTATCTAGCACAGATACGCAGTATTTT. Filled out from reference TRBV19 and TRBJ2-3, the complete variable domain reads DGGITQSPKYLFRKEGQNVTLSCEQNLNHDAMYWYRQDPGQGLRLIYYSQIVNDFQKGDIAEGYSVSREKKESFPLTVTSAQKNPTAFYLCASSSRDRALSSTDTQYFGPGTRLTVL.